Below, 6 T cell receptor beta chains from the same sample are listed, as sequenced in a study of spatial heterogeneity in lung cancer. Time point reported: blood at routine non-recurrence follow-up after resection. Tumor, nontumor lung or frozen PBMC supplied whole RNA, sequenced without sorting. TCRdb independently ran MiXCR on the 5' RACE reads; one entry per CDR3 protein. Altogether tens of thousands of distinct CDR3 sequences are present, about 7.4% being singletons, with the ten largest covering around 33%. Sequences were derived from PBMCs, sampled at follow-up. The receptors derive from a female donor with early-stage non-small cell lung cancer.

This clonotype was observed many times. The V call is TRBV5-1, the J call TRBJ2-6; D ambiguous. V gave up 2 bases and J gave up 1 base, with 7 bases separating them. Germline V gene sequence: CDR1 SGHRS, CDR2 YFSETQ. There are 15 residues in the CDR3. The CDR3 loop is CASSFQESGANVLTF. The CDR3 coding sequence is TGCGCCAGCAGCTTCCAAGAATCTGGGGCCAACGTCCTGACTTTC.

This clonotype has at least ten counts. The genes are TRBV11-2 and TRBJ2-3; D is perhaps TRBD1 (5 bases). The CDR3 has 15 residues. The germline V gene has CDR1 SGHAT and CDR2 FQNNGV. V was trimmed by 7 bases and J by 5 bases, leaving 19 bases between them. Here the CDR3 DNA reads TGTGCCAGCAACCTATGGGGCGAAGGTGTAGATACGCAGTATTTT. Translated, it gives CASNLWGEGVDTQYF.

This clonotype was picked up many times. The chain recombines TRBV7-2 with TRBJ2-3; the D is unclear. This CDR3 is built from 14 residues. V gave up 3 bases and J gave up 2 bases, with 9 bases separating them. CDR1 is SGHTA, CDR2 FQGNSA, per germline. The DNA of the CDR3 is TGTGCCAGCAGCTTTCGGGCGGTCACAGATACGCAGTATTTT. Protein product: CASSFRAVTDTQYF.

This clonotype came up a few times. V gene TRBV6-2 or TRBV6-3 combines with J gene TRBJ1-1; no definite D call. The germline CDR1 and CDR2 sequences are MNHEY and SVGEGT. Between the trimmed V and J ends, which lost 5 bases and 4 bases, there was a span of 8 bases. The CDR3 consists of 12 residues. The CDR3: CASSNPGTEAFF. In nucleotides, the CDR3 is TGTGCCAGCAGTAATCCGGGCACTGAAGCTTTCTTT.

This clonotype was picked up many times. The chain's CDR3 is CSARSNYGYTF. In nucleotides, the CDR3 is TGCAGTGCCCGGAGTAACTATGGCTACACCTTC. This chain uses TRBV20-1 with TRBJ1-2; D not certain. V was pared by 6 bases and J by 1 base, with 6 bases between. The CDR3 covers 11 residues. Germline V lookup: CDR1 DFQATT, CDR2 SNEGSKA (reference sequence).

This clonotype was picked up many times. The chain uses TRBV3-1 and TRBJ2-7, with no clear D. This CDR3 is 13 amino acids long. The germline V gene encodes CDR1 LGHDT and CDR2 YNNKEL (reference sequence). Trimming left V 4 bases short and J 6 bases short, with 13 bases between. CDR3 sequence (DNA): TGTGCCAGCAGCCCCGGAGAGGTAGGCGAGCAGTACTTC. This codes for CASSPGEVGEQYF.